The clone carrying this TCR beta chain was counted only a few times. Its antigen is not known. The sample comes from a study of response to subunit inactivated influenza vaccine. General observations from the study: It was the authors' suggestion that each seasonal influenza vaccination recruits few new T cells.

Each CDR3 protein gets one entry after TCRdb re-called the RT-PCR reads with MiXCR. This sample has about 800,000 distinct CDR3 sequences, with over 20% found just once. This CDR3 has 18 amino acids. After removal of 2 bases from V and 0 bases from J, the junction contained 13 bases not matched to a gene. Germline V lookup: CDR1 SQVTM, CDR2 ANQGSEA. This sequence was found in a man in his forties or fifties who received an inactivated influenza vaccine. The rearrangement joins TRBV29-1 to TRBJ1-1; 9 bases line up with TRBD1. The specimen comprised PBMCs from blood, sampled 4 to 6 days after vaccination. The CDR3 loop is CSVELYDRGALMNTEAFF. CDR3 coding DNA: TGCAGCGTTGAACTATATGACAGGGGGGCCCTTATGAACACTGAAGCTTTCTTT. The whole variable domain, remainder taken from reference TRBV29-1 and TRBJ1-1, is SAVISQKPSRDICQRGTSLTIQCQVDSQVTMMFWYRQQPGQSLTLIATANQGSEATYESGFVIDKFPISRPNLTFSTLTVSNMSPEDSSIYLCSVELYDRGALMNTEAFFGQGTRLTVV.